These 20 T cell receptor beta chains share one sample of origin, sequenced in a study of T cells in Graves' hyperthyroidism and ophthalmopathy. TCR beta CDR3 sequences were amplified from RNA transcripts. HTBI primers were employed in a first-round RT-PCR of the TCR CDR3. Each CDR3 protein is one row after TCRdb ran MiXCR on the multiplex PCR reads. This table has 600,000 to 650,000 distinct CDR3 sequences, around 21% appearing once. Sequences were obtained from blood. Source of these receptors: a man younger than 40 with Graves' ophthalmopathy.

This clonotype appeared a few times. The chain uses TRBV30 and TRBJ2-1, with D uncertain. The CDR3 is 12 amino acids. Trimming removed 5 bases at V and 0 bases at J, with 5 bases between. Germline CDR1 reads GTSNPN; CDR2 reads SVGIG (reference sequence). CDR3 DNA: TGTGCCTGGGAGGCCTCCTACAATGAGCAGTTCTTC. Its translation: CAWEASYNEQFF.

The chain carries TRBV6-2 or TRBV6-3 and TRBJ2-4, with D maybe TRBD2 (6 bases). The germline CDR1 and CDR2 sequences are MNHEY and SVGEGT. V lost 5 bases to trimming and J lost 0 bases, with 14 bases between them. The CDR3 is 16 amino acids. The CDR3 here is CASSGGDSLAKNIQYF. The CDR3 region has the DNA TGTGCCAGCAGTGGAGGGGACTCCTTAGCCAAAAACATTCAGTACTTC.

Ten or more counts support this clonotype. The gene calls are TRBV30 and TRBJ1-1; 9 bases agree with TRBD1. The CDR3 extends over 13 amino acids. CDR1 and CDR2 from the germline V gene are GTSNPN and SVGIG (reference sequence). The trim removed 3 bases at V and 4 bases at J, leaving 3 bases unmatched. CDR3 protein: CAWRRTGATEAFF. CDR3 in DNA: TGTGCCTGGAGACGGACAGGGGCCACTGAAGCTTTCTTT.

This clonotype was seen repeatedly, ten times or more. The rearrangement uses TRBV28 and TRBJ1-1, with D maybe TRBD1 (5 bases). Looked up from germline, CDR1 is MDHEN and CDR2 is SYDVKM. The CDR3 extends over 13 amino acids. Trimming removed 8 bases at V and 0 bases at J, with 10 bases between. For the CDR3, the DNA is TGTGCCAGCGGAGGGACGTTGAACACTGAAGCTTTCTTT. Residues: CASGGTLNTEAFF.

This sequence joins TRBV7-3 and TRBJ2-5, with 8 bases aligning to TRBD2. This CDR3 is 14 amino acids long. Losses at the gene ends were 6 bases for V and 6 bases for J; bases not matched to a gene: 9. The germline gives CDR1 SGHTA, CDR2 FQGTGA. In DNA, the CDR3 is TGTGCCAGCAGTCAACGGGGGGGCGCCAAGACCCAGTACTTC. Its translation is CASSQRGGAKTQYF.

This clonotype was counted only a few times. The J gene is TRBJ2-3, the V gene TRBV5-1; TRBD2 matches 14 bases. There are 18 residues in the CDR3. Germline lookup yields CDR1 SGHRS and CDR2 YFSETQ. The V segment lost 5 bases and the J segment 8 bases; nucleotides outside the gene matches: 16. As DNA, the CDR3 is TGCGCCAGCAGGACTAGCGGGAGGGCCATGTCTGTTCCCGGTACGCAGTATTTT. It specifies CASRTSGRAMSVPGTQYF. Full variable domain (rest looked up from reference TRBV5-1 and TRBJ2-3): KAGVTQTPRYLIKTRGQQVTLSCSPISGHRSVSWYQQTPGQGLQFLFEYFSETQRNKGNFPGRFSGRQFSNSRSEMNVSTLELGDSALYLCASRTSGRAMSVPGTQYFGPGTRLTVL.

The chain carries TRBV6-2 or TRBV6-3 and TRBJ2-7; 9 nucleotides agree with TRBD2. After removal of 0 bases from V and 0 bases from J, the junction contained 9 bases not matched to a gene. Germline-derived CDR1 and CDR2 are MNHEY and SVGEGT. The CDR3 contains 18 residues. In DNA form, the CDR3 reads TGTGCCAGCAGTTACTCACTAGCGGGCCCTTGGGCCTCCTACGAGCAGTACTTC. This translates into CASSYSLAGPWASYEQYF.

A few counts support this clonotype. The V call is TRBV20-1, the J call TRBJ1-1, with D possibly matching TRBD1 (5 bases). V was shortened by 6 bases and J by 5 bases, with 19 bases between the two germline ends. The germline V gene encodes CDR1 DFQATT and CDR2 SNEGSKA (reference sequence). This CDR3 spans 14 amino acids. CDR3 nucleotide sequence: TGCAGTGCCGTGGCGAAAGGGGAAGGAACTGAAGCTTTCTTT. Its translation: CSAVAKGEGTEAFF.

This clonotype was observed a handful of times. A clone one base away is much larger, so this may be a read error. The chain carries TRBV28 and TRBJ2-7; TRBD2 matches at 8 bases. This CDR3 has 17 residues. The ends lost 6 bases at V and 2 bases at J; junction bases unmatched: 15. The V gene's germline CDR1 is MDHEN and CDR2 SYDVKM. The CDR3 DNA sequence: TGTGCCAGCAGCCAAATCGCCCTAGCGGGTCCTACCTACGAGCAGTACTTC. Encoded protein: CASSQIALAGPTYEQYF. Based on the CDR3 plus reference TRBV28 and TRBJ2-7, the full variable domain is DVKVTQSSRYLVKRTGEKVFLECVQDMDHENMFWYRQDPGLGLRLIYFSYDVKMKEKGDIPEGYSVSREKKERFSLILESASTNQTSMYLCASSQIALAGPTYEQYFGPGTRLTVT.

This clonotype was counted only a few times. The J gene is TRBJ2-1, the V gene TRBV20-1; the match to TRBD2 covers 13 bases. The CDR3 contains 17 residues. V was pared by 3 bases and J by 8 bases, with 13 bases of the junction left unmatched. Germline V lookup: CDR1 DFQATT, CDR2 SNEGSKA (reference sequence). The CDR3, as DNA: TGCAGTGCTAGTCAGGGGACTAGCGGGGCTAGGGGCGATGAGCAGTTCTTC. Protein sequence: CSASQGTSGARGDEQFF.

In this sample, this clonotype turned up many times. The chain couples TRBV20-1 to TRBJ1-1; 8 nucleotides align to TRBD1. The CDR3 has 14 amino acids. The V and J ends lost 7 bases and 0 bases, in that order; junction bases with no gene match: 7. Germline V gene lookup returns CDR1 DFQATT and CDR2 SNEGSKA (reference sequence). The CDR3 sequence: CSVEGQDVNTEAFF. The CDR3 region has the DNA TGCAGTGTAGAGGGACAGGACGTGAACACTGAAGCTTTCTTT.

The chain links TRBV20-1 to TRBJ2-1; 10 positions match TRBD2. Germline V lookup: CDR1 DFQATT, CDR2 SNEGSKA (reference sequence). CDR3 length equals 16 residues. Trimming cost V 0 bases and J 10 bases; bases outside gene matches: 12. For the CDR3, the DNA is TGCAGTGCTAGAGATTACGTCAGCGGGAGGGGTTTGGAGCAGTTCTTC. It yields the protein CSARDYVSGRGLEQFF.

The chain couples TRBV20-1 to TRBJ2-3; 9 nucleotides match TRBD1. CDR1 is DFQATT and CDR2 is SNEGSKA in the germline V gene (reference sequence). CDR3 size: 18 residues. Losses at the gene ends were 0 bases for V and 0 bases for J; bases not matched to a gene: 10. Written as DNA, the CDR3 is TGCAGTGCTAGAGATGGGCTCCGGACAGGGGTCAGCACAGATACGCAGTATTTT. It specifies CSARDGLRTGVSTDTQYF.

The CDR3 sequence: CASSFGTGESYTF. The CDR3 DNA follows: TGTGCCAGCAGCTTCGGGACAGGGGAAAGCTACACCTTC. This chain uses TRBV7-3 with TRBJ1-2; TRBD1 matches at 10 bases. This CDR3 region has 13 residues. CDR1 is SGHTA and CDR2 is FQGTGA in the germline V gene. V was pared by 3 bases and J by 9 bases, with 4 bases of the junction left unmatched.

On this clonotype itself: Because it lacks the conserved phenylalanine or tryptophan at the end, this CDR3 is likely a read error. J is TRBJ1-5 and V is TRBV28, with D maybe TRBD1 (5 bases). The germline V and J ends were trimmed by 3 bases and 4 bases, with 10 bases remaining between them. Germline V CDR1 and CDR2: MDHEN, SYDVKM. The CDR3 has 14 amino acids. CDR3 sequence reads: CASSLRQGNQPQHS. The CDR3 coding sequence is TGTGCCAGCAGTTTGAGGCAGGGTAATCAGCCCCAGCATTCT.

This clonotype was counted between two and nine times. J is TRBJ2-7 and V is TRBV10-3; D not certain. Per the germline V gene, CDR1 is ENHRY and CDR2 is SYGVKD. Trimming removed 6 bases at V and 2 bases at J, with 11 bases between. The CDR3 covers 13 residues. The CDR3 protein is CAIRKDSAYEQYF. Here the CDR3 DNA reads TGTGCCATCAGGAAAGACTCTGCCTACGAGCAGTACTTC.

There are many counts of this clonotype. The V call is TRBV2, the J call TRBJ2-2, with D perhaps matching TRBD1 (6 bases). V lost 7 bases, J lost 6 bases, and 15 bases lay in between. CDR1 is SNHLY and CDR2 is FYNNEI in the germline V gene. The CDR3 contains 14 residues. In DNA form, the CDR3 reads TGTGCCAGCAAGGGGGACCTCGATTCCGGGGAGCTGTTTTTT. Translated, it gives CASKGDLDSGELFF.

The gene calls are TRBV7-2 and TRBJ2-3; TRBD2 matches 14 bases. V dropped 4 bases and J dropped 6; count of bases not matched to a gene: 6. The CDR3 extends over 16 amino acids. Germline loops: CDR1 SGHTA, CDR2 FQGNSA. CDR3 protein: CASSSGLAGEGDTQYF. The CDR3 DNA follows: TGTGCCAGCAGCTCGGGACTAGCGGGAGAGGGGGATACGCAGTATTTT.

The rearrangement joins TRBV10-3 to TRBJ1-3; D unresolved. Germline V gives CDR1 ENHRY, CDR2 SYGVKD. Between the trimmed V and J ends, which lost 4 bases and 0 bases, there was a span of 7 bases. This CDR3 has 14 amino acids. The CDR3 loop is CAISGDISGNTIYF. As DNA, the CDR3 is TGTGCCATCAGTGGTGACATCTCTGGAAACACCATATATTTT.

This clonotype was counted ten times or more. The chain employs TRBV6-1 and TRBJ2-5; no firm D call. The germline gives CDR1 MNHNS, CDR2 SASEGT. CDR3 length equals 13 residues. V lost 5 bases to trimming and J lost 3 bases, with 10 bases between them. This CDR3 is CASSRTIKETQYF. For the CDR3, the DNA is TGTGCCAGCAGTCGCACGATTAAAGAGACCCAGTACTTC.